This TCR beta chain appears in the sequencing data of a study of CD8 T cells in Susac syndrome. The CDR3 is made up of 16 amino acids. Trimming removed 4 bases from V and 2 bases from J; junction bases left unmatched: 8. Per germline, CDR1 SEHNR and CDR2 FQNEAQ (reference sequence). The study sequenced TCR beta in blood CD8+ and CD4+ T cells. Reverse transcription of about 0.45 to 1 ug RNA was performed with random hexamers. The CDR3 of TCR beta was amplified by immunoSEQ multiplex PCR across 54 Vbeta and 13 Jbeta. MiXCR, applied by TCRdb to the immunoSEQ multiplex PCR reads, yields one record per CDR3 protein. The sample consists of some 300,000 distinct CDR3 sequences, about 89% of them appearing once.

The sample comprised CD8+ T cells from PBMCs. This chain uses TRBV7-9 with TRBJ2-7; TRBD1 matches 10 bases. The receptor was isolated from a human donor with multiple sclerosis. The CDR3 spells CASSSWMGQGTYEQYF. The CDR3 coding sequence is TGTGCCAGCAGCTCCTGGATGGGACAGGGGACCTACGAGCAGTACTTC.